The 18 T cell receptor beta chains below all came from one sample that was sequenced in a study of T cell changes during pregnancy in multiple sclerosis. Measured with immunoSEQ multiplex PCR; TCRdb has only the in-frame clones, and not every one. This sample has some 60,000 clones, with 93% found just once. Material: peripheral blood, obtained after pregnancy. These receptor sequences come from a female donor with multiple sclerosis, enrolled in a pregnancy study.

This chain links TRBV9 with TRBJ2-2; D might be TRBD1 (6 bases). This CDR3 spans 15 amino acids. The germline CDR1 and CDR2 sequences are SGDLS and YYNGEE. V was clipped by 0 bases and J by 4 bases, with 10 bases between them. The CDR3 region is CASSVVQGGTGELFF. The CDR3 coding sequence is TGTGCCAGCAGCGTAGTACAGGGTGGCACCGGGGAGCTGTTTTTT.

The chain recombines TRBV4-1 with TRBJ2-3; D possibly corresponds to TRBD1 (8 bases). Trimming took off 4 bases at V and 5 bases at J, with 16 bases between the two ends. The CDR3 has 15 amino acids. Germline V gene data show CDR1 as MGHRA and CDR2 as YSYEKL. The CDR3: CASSPQGAGVDTQYF. CDR3 DNA sequence: TGCGCCAGCAGCCCCCAGGGGGCGGGAGTAGATACGCAGTATTTT.

The genes are TRBV27 and TRBJ2-1; D perhaps matches TRBD2 (6 bases). Germline V gene data show CDR1 as MNHEY and CDR2 as SMNVEV (reference sequence). There are 18 residues in the CDR3. V was cut by 3 bases and J by 0 bases, with 18 bases left in between. CDR3: CASSFVGRGRDSYNEQFF. Written as DNA, the CDR3 is TGTGCCAGCAGTTTCGTCGGGCGTGGGCGGGACTCCTACAATGAGCAGTTCTTC.

The chain employs TRBV4-2 and TRBJ2-1; TRBD2 matches 8 bases. V lost 1 base and J lost 4; bases outside the gene matches: 6. This CDR3 has 16 residues. Germline CDR1 LGHNA, CDR2 YNFKEQ. This CDR3 is CASSQGGASGYNEQFF. As DNA, the CDR3 is TGTGCCAGCAGCCAAGGGGGGGCTAGCGGGTACAATGAGCAGTTCTTC.

V and J are TRBV4-2 and TRBJ1-3, with D possibly matching TRBD1 (6 bases). Trimming took 1 base from V and 4 from J, leaving 17 bases between them. Germline V gene lookup returns CDR1 LGHNA and CDR2 YNFKEQ. The CDR3 runs 17 residues. The CDR3 spells CASSQAQSDSGGNTIYF. CDR3 in DNA: TGTGCCAGCAGCCAAGCGCAATCGGACAGCGGCGGAAACACCATATATTTT.

This clone has only one observation. The chain recombines TRBV6-4 with TRBJ2-3, with TRBD1 matching over 8 bases. Trimming took 4 bases from V and 0 from J; bases not matched to a gene: 0. Per the germline V gene, CDR1 is MRHNA and CDR2 is SNTAGT. This CDR3 spans 14 amino acids. In DNA, the CDR3 is TGTGCCAGCAGTGCAGGGGGCAGCACAGATACGCAGTATTTT. Translated: CASSAGGSTDTQYF.

This clone has a handful of counts. Here the CDR3 reads CASSLAAGRYNEQFF. Here the CDR3 DNA reads TGTGCCAGCAGCTTAGCGGCAGGGCGCTACAATGAGCAGTTCTTC. The gene calls are TRBV7-9 and TRBJ2-1, with D maybe TRBD1 (5 bases). This CDR3 spans 15 amino acids. Trimming removed 0 bases from V and 3 bases from J, with 9 bases in between. CDR1 and CDR2 (germline): SEHNR, FQNEAQ (reference sequence). Full variable domain (remainder filled in from reference TRBV7-9 and TRBJ2-1): DTGVSQNPRHKITKRGQNVTFRCDPISEHNRLYWYRQTLGQGPEFLTYFQNEAQLEKSRLLSDRFSAERPKGSFSTLEIQRTEQGDSAMYLCASSLAAGRYNEQFFGPGTRLTVL.

As DNA, the CDR3 is TGTGCCAGCAGCGCCCTAGCCGACCCGGACCCGCAAAACAATGAGCAGTTCTTC. It yields the protein CASSALADPDPQNNEQFF. The chain links TRBV9 to TRBJ2-1; perhaps TRBD2 as D (5 bases). V was clipped by 3 bases and J by 5 bases, with 24 bases between them. Germline V lookup: CDR1 SGDLS, CDR2 YYNGEE. The CDR3 runs to 18 residues.

The gene calls are TRBV5-4 and TRBJ2-3, with D hard to call. Trimming cost V 0 bases and J 1 base, with 12 bases left between them. From germline, CDR1 is SGHNT and CDR2 YYREEE (reference sequence). The CDR3 totals 16 residues. CDR3 nucleotides: TGTGCCAGCAGCTTGGCTTTGCGGTCTGGCACAGATACGCAGTATTTT. Its translation: CASSLALRSGTDTQYF.

The chain joins TRBV7-8 to TRBJ2-3, with 10 bases aligning to TRBD2. The CDR3 has 15 amino acids. Germline CDR1 reads SGHVS; CDR2 reads FQNEAQ. Losses at the gene ends were 4 bases for V and 3 bases for J; bases not matched to a gene: 4. CDR3 in amino acids: CASSSRTSGTDTQYF. CDR3 nucleotide sequence: TGTGCCAGCAGCTCGAGGACTAGCGGTACAGATACGCAGTATTTT.

This chain joins TRBV11-2 and TRBJ2-7; 8 bases agree with TRBD2. The CDR3 is 13 amino acids. V lost 5 bases, J lost 3 bases, and 3 bases stayed unmatched. CDR1 is SGHAT and CDR2 is FQNNGV in the germline V gene. CDR3: CASSLSGGYEQYF. The CDR3 region has the DNA TGTGCCAGCAGCCTAAGCGGGGGCTACGAGCAGTACTTC.

The chain recombines TRBV19 with TRBJ2-7; TRBD1 aligns across 8 bases. This CDR3 spans 13 amino acids. From germline, CDR1 is LNHDA and CDR2 SQIVND (reference sequence). The V and J ends lost 8 bases and 2 bases, in that order; junction bases with no gene match: 5. This CDR3 is CASSDRATYEQYF. The CDR3 nucleotides read TGTGCCAGTTCGGACAGGGCGACCTACGAGCAGTACTTC.

Here the CDR3 reads CASSWPGTGYGYTF. The CDR3 region has the DNA TGTGCCAGCAGTTGGCCCGGGACAGGTTATGGCTACACCTTC. The chain couples TRBV28 to TRBJ1-2, with TRBD1 identical over 8 bases. This CDR3 has 14 amino acids. Looked up from germline, CDR1 is MDHEN and CDR2 is SYDVKM. V was pared by 4 bases and J by 5 bases, with 6 bases of the junction left unmatched.

The rearrangement uses TRBV7-9 and TRBJ1-1, with 8 bases identical to TRBD1. This CDR3 region has 16 residues. CDR1 is SEHNR, CDR2 FQNEAQ, per germline (reference sequence). After removal of 5 bases from V and 0 bases from J, the junction contained 8 bases not matched to a gene. The CDR3 bases are TGTGCCAGCAGCCCTGACAGGGGAAAAATGAACACTGAAGCTTTCTTT. Its translation: CASSPDRGKMNTEAFF.

This chain joins TRBV5-4 and TRBJ2-1; 8 bases are shared with TRBD2. The length of the CDR3 is 15 residues. CDR1 is SGHNT and CDR2 is YYREEE in the germline V gene (reference sequence). V shed 2 bases and J 9 bases; nucleotides not matched to a gene: 10. The CDR3 nucleotides read TGTGCCAGCAGCTTTTTGACGGGAGGGCCGGGTGAGCAGTTCTTC. This sequence encodes CASSFLTGGPGEQFF.

This chain joins TRBV9 and TRBJ2-3, with D hard to call. The CDR3 extends over 11 amino acids. Germline V lookup: CDR1 SGDLS, CDR2 YYNGEE. The V end lost 3 bases, the J end lost 6 bases, and 5 bases lay between the germline ends. The CDR3 DNA is TGTGCCAGCAGCGGTGCGGATACGCAGTATTTT. This sequence encodes CASSGADTQYF.

This chain connects TRBV7-8 to TRBJ1-1; 8 nucleotides agree with TRBD1. The CDR3 runs 14 residues. The V gene end was trimmed by 5 bases and the J gene end by 7 bases; junction bases not matched to a gene: 9. Germline V lookup: CDR1 SGHVS, CDR2 FQNEAQ. The DNA of the CDR3 is TGTGCCAGCAGCCGACAGGGGTTTTCGGGTGAAGCTTTCTTT. Its protein product is CASSRQGFSGEAFF. Supplemented by reference TRBV7-8 and TRBJ1-1, the full variable domain reads GAGVSQSPRYKVAKRGQDVALRCDPISGHVSLFWYQQALGQGPEFLTYFQNEAQLDKSGLPSDRFFAERPEGSVSTLKIQRTQQEDSAVYLCASSRQGFSGEAFFGQGTRLTVV.

The V and J genes are TRBV18 and TRBJ1-2; D remains unclear. Germline assignment: CDR1 KGHSH and CDR2 LQKENI. With 2 bases removed from V and 0 bases from J, the gap between germline ends came to 10 bases. The CDR3 is 15 residues long. CDR3 region: CASSPAWSANYGYTF. In DNA, the CDR3 is TGTGCCAGCTCACCAGCGTGGTCGGCTAACTATGGCTACACCTTC.